Each of the 27 T cell receptor beta chains below was sequenced from the same sample in a study of blood T cell repertoires in COVID-19. Sequencing used immunoSEQ multiplex PCR; TCRdb keeps in-frame clones, though not all of them. This sample has 220,000 or so clones, with around 91% found just once. The material sequenced was PBMCs or T cells enriched from blood (not recorded which). These receptor sequences come from a woman aged 18-29 years in a cohort exposed to, infected with or recovered from COVID-19 (not recorded which).

The J gene is TRBJ1-5, the V gene TRBV19; no definite D call. The V gene's germline CDR1 is LNHDA and CDR2 SQIVND (reference sequence). Trimming took 3 bases from V and 0 from J, leaving 9 bases between them. This CDR3 comprises 15 residues. The CDR3 protein is CASSISGNSNQPQHF. CDR3 bases: TGTGCCAGTAGTATCTCCGGGAATAGCAATCAGCCCCAGCATTTT.

This chain uses TRBV2 with TRBJ1-3; D ambiguous. The CDR3 has 14 amino acids. Germline CDR1 SNHLY, CDR2 FYNNEI. V was pared by 1 base and J by 4 bases, with 8 bases between. CDR3 coding DNA: TGTGCCAGCAGTGAAGGGAGATCGGGAAACACCATATATTTT. This translates into CASSEGRSGNTIYF.

The chain carries TRBV19 and TRBJ2-7, with 9 bases fitting TRBD1. The length of the CDR3 is 15 residues. Per the germline V gene, CDR1 is LNHDA and CDR2 is SQIVND (reference sequence). J lost 5 bases, V lost 6 bases, and 11 bases had no gene match. CDR3 amino acids: CASRMSGTGSNEQYF. CDR3 DNA: TGTGCCAGTAGGATGTCGGGGACAGGGTCTAACGAGCAGTACTTC.

The V and J genes are TRBV14 and TRBJ2-5, with 12 positions matching TRBD2. The length of the CDR3 is 16 residues. The trim removed 1 base at V and 2 bases at J, leaving 2 bases unmatched. Germline V CDR1 and CDR2: SGHDN, FVKESK. The CDR3 spells CASSQGLAGGQETQYF. The CDR3 nucleotides read TGTGCCAGCAGCCAAGGCCTAGCGGGGGGGCAAGAGACCCAGTACTTC.

The chain uses TRBV19 and TRBJ1-4; TRBD1 might be the D (5 bases). V lost 6 bases and J 8 bases, leaving 16 bases between the germline ends. This CDR3 spans 14 amino acids. The germline V gene encodes CDR1 LNHDA and CDR2 SQIVND (reference sequence). For the CDR3, the DNA is TGTGCCAGTAGCCGGGACTTCTATGCGGAAAAACTGTTTTTT. Translation gives CASSRDFYAEKLFF.

J is TRBJ2-5 and V is TRBV10-2, with 11 nucleotides matching TRBD2. Per the germline V gene, CDR1 is WSHSY and CDR2 is SAAADI. The V and J ends lost 6 bases and 4 bases, in that order; junction bases with no gene match: 7. The CDR3 contains 15 residues. CDR3 sequence (DNA): TGCGCCAGCAGGGCTCGACTAGCGGGGTTAGAGACCCAGTACTTC. Protein product: CASRARLAGLETQYF.

As DNA, the CDR3 is TGCGCCAGCAGCCAAGGGGTAGCCGAAAAACTGTTTTTT. Its protein is CASSQGVAEKLFF. The chain uses TRBV4-1 and TRBJ1-4; D gene unclear. The CDR3 sequence is 13 residues long. The V end lost 1 base, the J end lost 8 bases, and 8 bases lay between the germline ends. Germline CDR1 and CDR2: MGHRA and YSYEKL.

CDR3: CASSLGTGQDTIYF. The DNA for the CDR3 is TGTGCCAGCAGCCTCGGGACAGGGCAAGACACCATATATTTT. V usage is TRBV6-5 and J usage is TRBJ1-3; 9 bases are shared with TRBD1. The junction had 8 bases not matched to a gene; V was cut back by 6 bases and J by 8 bases. CDR3 length: 14 residues. CDR1 is MNHEY and CDR2 is SVGAGI in the germline V gene.

The rearrangement links TRBV5-1 to TRBJ2-5; D not resolved. Deletions cut 2 bases from V and 7 bases from J, with 6 bases between. Germline-derived CDR1 and CDR2 are SGHRS and YFSETQ. CDR3 size: 11 residues. The DNA for the CDR3 is TGCGCCAGCAGCTTCGGTGGGACCCAGTACTTC. Translating gives CASSFGGTQYF.

The chain employs TRBV6-5 and TRBJ1-1; D is unclear. Trimming took off 4 bases at V and 4 bases at J, with 19 bases between the two ends. The CDR3 spans 16 residues. Germline assignment: CDR1 MNHEY and CDR2 SVGAGI. The CDR3 is CASSSRIGSSSTEAFF. CDR3 in DNA: TGTGCCAGCAGTTCTCGTATCGGGAGTTCCAGCACTGAAGCTTTCTTT.

The chain employs TRBV4-1 and TRBJ1-3, with D possibly matching TRBD1 (6 bases). This CDR3 contains 15 residues. Germline V CDR1 and CDR2: MGHRA, YSYEKL. V lost 3 bases and J lost 7, with 16 bases in between. CDR3 region: CASSQLGQSKNTIYF. DNA of the CDR3: TGCGCCAGCAGCCAGCTTGGACAGTCGAAGAACACCATATATTTT.

This clone was detected only once. The chain employs TRBV11-2 and TRBJ1-1, with 10 bases fitting TRBD1. CDR3 length equals 17 residues. Germline lookup yields CDR1 SGHAT and CDR2 FQNNGV. With 5 bases clipped from V and 7 bases from J, the junction kept 16 bases outside the gene matches. The CDR3 nucleotides are TGTGCCAGCAGCCCGTCCCTGGTTGGACAGGGGGGAGATGAAGCTTTCTTT. Amino acid sequence: CASSPSLVGQGGDEAFF.

This clone has just one count. The chain couples TRBV19 to TRBJ1-5, with no clear D. CDR1 and CDR2 from the germline V gene are LNHDA and SQIVND (reference sequence). V lost 5 bases and J 4 bases, leaving 6 bases between the germline ends. This CDR3 comprises 12 residues. The CDR3 is CASSLRNQPQHF. CDR3 coding DNA: TGTGCCAGTAGTCTCCGTAATCAGCCCCAGCATTTT.

This chain uses TRBV14 with TRBJ2-1, with 13 bases lining up with TRBD2. Germline V gene sequence: CDR1 SGHDN, CDR2 FVKESK. The CDR3 totals 18 residues. With 0 bases clipped from V and 7 bases from J, the junction kept 9 bases outside the gene matches. CDR3 region: CASSQDPTSGRGVNEQFF. In DNA form, the CDR3 reads TGTGCCAGCAGCCAAGACCCAACTAGCGGGAGGGGTGTAAATGAGCAGTTCTTC.

This clone turned up a few times. The J gene is TRBJ2-1, the V gene TRBV7-2; 13 nucleotides line up with TRBD2. This CDR3 has 15 residues. Losses at the gene ends were 5 bases for V and 5 bases for J; bases not matched to a gene: 3. Germline V gene data show CDR1 as SGHTA and CDR2 as FQGNSA. DNA of the CDR3: TGTGCCAGCAGCAAGACTAGCGGGGGGCACAATGAGCAGTTCTTC. Translated: CASSKTSGGHNEQFF.

The chain couples TRBV28 to TRBJ2-5; D perhaps matches TRBD2 (6 bases). Trimming cost V 2 bases and J 4 bases, with 20 bases left between them. The CDR3 sequence is 17 residues long. CDR1 is MDHEN and CDR2 is SYDVKM in the germline V gene. The CDR3 loop reads CASSLDRGPGGVETQYF. The CDR3 coding sequence is TGTGCCAGCAGTTTAGACCGGGGACCCGGGGGAGTAGAGACCCAGTACTTC.

The CDR3 DNA reads TGTGCCAGCAGTTTCTCCCGGGACAGTTATGGCTACACCTTC. Translation: CASSFSRDSYGYTF. The chain combines TRBV28 with TRBJ1-2, with 7 bases fitting TRBD1. CDR1 and CDR2 (germline): MDHEN, SYDVKM. This CDR3 has 14 residues. Germline trimming cut 3 bases from V and 5 bases from J; bases unmatched to any gene: 6.

A single count supports this clone. V is TRBV2 and J is TRBJ1-2; D may be TRBD1 (6 bases). Germline V lookup: CDR1 SNHLY, CDR2 FYNNEI. The CDR3 consists of 12 residues. V shed 6 bases and J shed 4 bases, with 9 bases lying between them. The CDR3 loop reads CASRDRSYGYTF. The CDR3 bases are TGTGCCAGCAGGGACAGAAGCTATGGCTACACCTTC.

The gene calls are TRBV6-5 and TRBJ2-1, with a possible D match to TRBD1 (5 bases). V was shortened by 0 bases and J by 0 bases, with 9 bases between the two germline ends. Germline V gene sequence: CDR1 MNHEY, CDR2 SVGAGI. The CDR3 consists of 16 residues. CDR3 nucleotides: TGTGCCAGCAGTTACTCGGGTGACAGCTCCTACAATGAGCAGTTCTTC. It translates to CASSYSGDSSYNEQFF.

This chain links TRBV4-1 with TRBJ2-1; weak D call: TRBD2 (6 bases). The CDR3 is made up of 16 amino acids. Trimming left V 3 bases short and J 3 bases short, with 15 bases between. Germline V gene sequence: CDR1 MGHRA, CDR2 YSYEKL. CDR3 nucleotides: TGCGCCAGCAGCCAGCTTAGCGGAGCTGACTACAATGAGCAGTTCTTC. Translating it yields CASSQLSGADYNEQFF.

This clone was detected only a few times. CDR3 in amino acids: CASSDARGTVNTGELFF. CDR3 nucleotides: TGTGCCAGCAGCGACGCACGAGGGACAGTGAACACCGGGGAGCTGTTTTTT. The gene calls are TRBV9 and TRBJ2-2; 7 nucleotides line up with TRBD1. V was clipped by 3 bases and J by 1 base; unmatched bases: 9. This CDR3 has 17 amino acids. Germline-derived CDR1 and CDR2 are SGDLS and YYNGEE. Filled out from reference TRBV9 and TRBJ2-2, the complete variable domain reads DSGVTQTPKHLITATGQRVTLRCSPRSGDLSVYWYQQSLDQGLQFLIQYYNGEERAKGNILERFSAQQFPDLHSELNLSSLELGDSALYFCASSDARGTVNTGELFFGEGSRLTVL.

The rearrangement links TRBV20-1 to TRBJ1-1; D gene unclear. V shed 5 bases and J shed 5 bases, with 9 bases lying between them. This CDR3 comprises 11 residues. CDR1 is DFQATT and CDR2 is SNEGSKA in the germline V gene (reference sequence). In DNA, the CDR3 is TGCAGTGCTGGGGAGGAAACTGAAGCTTTCTTT. It translates to CSAGEETEAFF.

The chain uses TRBV9 and TRBJ2-7; 13 bases line up with TRBD2. V shed 2 bases, J shed 6 bases, and the junction held 8 bases outside the gene matches. The CDR3 runs to 16 residues. Per the germline V gene, CDR1 is SGDLS and CDR2 is YYNGEE. CDR3 in DNA: TGTGCCAGCAGCGTTGGGACTAGCGGGAACGTTGGCGAGCAGTACTTC. Amino acids: CASSVGTSGNVGEQYF.

This clone was seen a few times. This chain joins TRBV19 and TRBJ2-3; D is possibly TRBD1 (5 bases). Trimming pared 5 bases from V and 6 bases from J, leaving 27 bases between. The CDR3 runs to 18 residues. Germline V gene lookup returns CDR1 LNHDA and CDR2 SQIVND (reference sequence). CDR3 in DNA: TGTGCCAGTAGTGCCATCGACGGTGGGGCTCCCACACCCGATACGCAGTATTTT. Residues: CASSAIDGGAPTPDTQYF.

This chain connects TRBV6-6 to TRBJ1-4; 8 nucleotides align to TRBD1. V lost 4 bases, J lost 8 bases, and 9 bases stayed unmatched. Germline V gene sequence: CDR1 MNHNY, CDR2 SVGAGI (reference sequence). CDR3 length: 15 residues. CDR3 loop: CASSFPQGGKEKLFF. The DNA of the CDR3 is TGTGCCAGCAGTTTTCCACAGGGGGGGAAAGAAAAACTGTTTTTT.

With respect to this clone: Other DNA sequences of this sample code for an identical CDR3. The genes are TRBV28 and TRBJ1-5, with no clear D. Germline CDR1 and CDR2: MDHEN and SYDVKM. This CDR3 has 12 amino acids. The V end was cut by 8 bases, the J end by 5 bases, with 10 bases between. CDR3 DNA: TGTGCCAGCTCGTCGGGAGATCAGCCCCAGCATTTT. Translated: CASSSGDQPQHF. The full variable domain, rest sourced from reference TRBV28 and TRBJ1-5, is DVKVTQSSRYLVKRTGEKVFLECVQDMDHENMFWYRQDPGLGLRLIYFSYDVKMKEKGDIPEGYSVSREKKERFSLILESASTNQTSMYLCASSSGDQPQHFGDGTRLSIL.

The chain combines TRBV30 with TRBJ2-1, with TRBD2 matching over 7 bases. J was trimmed by 14 bases and V by 2 bases; bases with no gene match: 9. The length of the CDR3 is 12 residues. Germline V gene sequence: CDR1 GTSNPN, CDR2 SVGIG (reference sequence). CDR3 residues: CAWSSGGGRKFF. CDR3 bases: TGTGCCTGGAGTTCGGGCGGGGGTAGGAAGTTCTTC.